Listed below are T cell receptor beta chains from one sample, sequenced in a study of T cell repertoires in cytomegalovirus infection. MiXCR was run by TCRdb on the reads, yielding one entry per CDR3 protein. The sample has some 400,000 distinct CDR3 sequences, 31% seen once; the top ten hold roughly 13%. Specimen: PBMCs. These receptors came from a human donor in good health (CMV status not recorded). Some clones in this sample may be carry-over from other donors' samples. CDR3s include the opening cysteine and the closing phenylalanine or tryptophan. A D gene is named only where the DNA matches it firmly. A clone size is listed for some rows: how often the clone was seen (once, few, many), or a class if it is expanded.

d_call: TRBD1
v_call: TRBV28
cdr3_length: 15
j_call: TRBJ1-2
clone_size: .
cdr3_aa: CASSLRGTVNYGYTF
cdr3_nt: TGTGCCAGCAGTTTACGTGGGACAGTTAACTATGGCTACACCTTC

d_call: .
v_call: TRBV19
cdr3_length: 19
j_call: TRBJ1-4
clone_size: few
cdr3_aa: CASSNAGLRVKTTNEKLFF
cdr3_nt: TGTGCCAGTAGTAATGCGGGACTCCGCGTCAAGACAACTAATGAAAAACTGTTTTTT

d_call: .
v_call: TRBV7-9
cdr3_length: 11
j_call: TRBJ1-1
clone_size: .
cdr3_aa: CASEGHPEAFF
cdr3_nt: TGTGCCAGCGAAGGCCACCCTGAAGCTTTCTTT

d_call: .
v_call: TRBV28
cdr3_length: 14
j_call: TRBJ2-1
clone_size: .
cdr3_aa: CASSVLGILDEQFF
cdr3_nt: TGTGCCAGCAGTGTATTGGGGATTCTCGATGAGCAGTTCTTC

d_call: TRBD2
v_call: TRBV7-2
cdr3_length: 15
j_call: TRBJ2-1
clone_size: few
cdr3_aa: CASSSGLADLHEQFF
cdr3_nt: TGTGCCAGCAGCTCCGGACTAGCGGATTTACATGAGCAGTTCTTC

d_call: .
v_call: TRBV28
cdr3_length: 15
j_call: TRBJ2-1
clone_size: .
cdr3_aa: CASSLGRDSYNEQFF
cdr3_nt: TGTGCCAGCAGTTTGGGACGGGACTCCTACAATGAGCAGTTCTTC

d_call: .
v_call: TRBV6-5
cdr3_length: 12
j_call: TRBJ1-2
clone_size: many
cdr3_aa: CASSYDGRGYTF
cdr3_nt: TGTGCCAGCAGTTATGATGGACGGGGCTACACCTTC

d_call: .
v_call: TRBV20-1
cdr3_length: 16
j_call: TRBJ2-3
clone_size: .
cdr3_aa: CSARDPGGPSTDTQYF
cdr3_nt: TGCAGTGCTAGAGATCCGGGGGGCCCTAGCACAGATACGCAGTATTTT

d_call: .
v_call: TRBV28
cdr3_length: 13
j_call: TRBJ2-2
clone_size: .
cdr3_aa: CASSLGGDGELFF
cdr3_nt: TGTGCCAGCAGTTTAGGAGGGGACGGGGAGCTGTTTTTT

d_call: .
v_call: TRBV2
cdr3_length: 12
j_call: TRBJ2-3
clone_size: many
cdr3_aa: CASRDTLDTQYF
cdr3_nt: TGTGCCAGCCGGGACACCCTAGATACGCAGTATTTT

d_call: .
v_call: TRBV12-3/TRBV12-4
cdr3_length: 15
j_call: TRBJ1-6
clone_size: few
cdr3_aa: CASSLGGVVNSPLHF
cdr3_nt: TGTGCCAGCAGTTTAGGCGGGGTTGTTAATTCACCCCTCCACTTT

d_call: TRBD2
v_call: TRBV9
cdr3_length: 14
j_call: TRBJ2-2
clone_size: .
cdr3_aa: CASSVRTSTGELFF
cdr3_nt: TGTGCCAGCAGCGTGAGGACTAGCACCGGGGAGCTGTTTTTT

d_call: .
v_call: TRBV7-6
cdr3_length: 17
j_call: TRBJ1-1
clone_size: many
cdr3_aa: CASSLASGGRWGTEAFF
cdr3_nt: TGTGCCAGCAGCTTAGCGTCGGGGGGGCGATGGGGCACTGAAGCTTTCTTT

d_call: .
v_call: TRBV28
cdr3_length: 16
j_call: TRBJ2-6
clone_size: .
cdr3_aa: CASSLSRVSGANVLTF
cdr3_nt: TGTGCCAGCAGTTTATCCAGGGTCTCTGGGGCCAACGTCCTGACTTTC

d_call: TRBD2
v_call: TRBV19
cdr3_length: 16
j_call: TRBJ2-2
clone_size: .
cdr3_aa: CASTYFSPGGTGELFF
cdr3_nt: TGTGCCAGTACCTACTTCTCCCCGGGGGGCACCGGGGAGCTGTTTTTT

d_call: .
v_call: TRBV7-9
cdr3_length: 16
j_call: TRBJ2-7
clone_size: many
cdr3_aa: CASSSSSGTPSYEQYF
cdr3_nt: TGTGCCAGCAGCTCTTCGTCCGGGACCCCATCCTACGAGCAGTACTTC

d_call: .
v_call: TRBV4-2
cdr3_length: 13
j_call: TRBJ1-2
clone_size: .
cdr3_aa: CASSQERGGGYTF
cdr3_nt: TGTGCCAGCAGCCAAGAGAGGGGTGGGGGCTACACCTTC

d_call: .
v_call: TRBV7-9
cdr3_length: 13
j_call: TRBJ2-5
clone_size: .
cdr3_aa: CASSPDIQETQYF
cdr3_nt: TGTGCCAGCAGCCCCGACATCCAAGAGACCCAGTACTTC

d_call: .
v_call: TRBV4-3
cdr3_length: 15
j_call: TRBJ1-2
clone_size: .
cdr3_aa: CASSSEMGEDYGYTF
cdr3_nt: TGCGCCAGCAGCTCCGAGATGGGGGAGGACTATGGCTACACCTTC

d_call: TRBD2
v_call: TRBV6-6
cdr3_length: 15
j_call: TRBJ2-1
clone_size: few
cdr3_aa: CASRQTSGIDNEQFF
cdr3_nt: TGTGCCAGCAGACAGACTAGCGGGATCGACAATGAGCAGTTCTTC

d_call: .
v_call: TRBV7-9
cdr3_length: 15
j_call: TRBJ2-5
clone_size: few
cdr3_aa: CASSAWRGEQETQYF
cdr3_nt: TGTGCCAGCAGCGCCTGGAGGGGAGAGCAAGAGACCCAGTACTTC

d_call: .
v_call: TRBV7-2
cdr3_length: 13
j_call: TRBJ2-1
clone_size: many
cdr3_aa: CASSGPTREEQFF
cdr3_nt: TGTGCCAGCAGCGGCCCGACGCGGGAAGAGCAGTTCTTC

d_call: TRBD1
v_call: TRBV6-5
cdr3_length: 14
j_call: TRBJ1-1
clone_size: .
cdr3_aa: CASSYDRGGTEAFF
cdr3_nt: TGTGCCAGCAGTTACGACAGGGGAGGGACTGAAGCTTTCTTT

d_call: TRBD2
v_call: TRBV7-6
cdr3_length: 15
j_call: TRBJ2-1
clone_size: .
cdr3_aa: CASSLGVAGGYEQFF
cdr3_nt: TGTGCCAGCAGTCTTGGGGTAGCGGGGGGCTATGAGCAGTTCTTC

d_call: .
v_call: TRBV5-4
cdr3_length: 13
j_call: TRBJ2-3
clone_size: .
cdr3_aa: CASSLAGMYTQYF
cdr3_nt: TGTGCCAGCAGCTTAGCAGGGATGTATACGCAGTATTTT

d_call: .
v_call: TRBV28
cdr3_length: 13
j_call: TRBJ2-1
clone_size: .
cdr3_aa: CASSLYLPEEQFF
cdr3_nt: TGTGCCAGCAGTTTATATTTGCCCGAGGAGCAGTTCTTC

d_call: .
v_call: TRBV29-1
cdr3_length: 14
j_call: TRBJ2-1
clone_size: few
cdr3_aa: CSVVATGTYNEQFF
cdr3_nt: TGCAGCGTTGTCGCGACGGGAACCTACAATGAGCAGTTCTTC

d_call: TRBD2
v_call: TRBV7-2
cdr3_length: 13
j_call: TRBJ2-3
clone_size: many
cdr3_aa: CASSPAGADTQYF
cdr3_nt: TGTGCCAGCAGTCCAGCGGGGGCCGATACGCAGTATTTT

d_call: .
v_call: TRBV7-2
cdr3_length: 17
j_call: TRBJ1-4
clone_size: .
cdr3_aa: CASSLGPFLTDNEKLFF
cdr3_nt: TGTGCCAGCAGCTTAGGGCCGTTTCTGACAGACAATGAAAAACTGTTTTTT

d_call: TRBD1
v_call: TRBV7-7
cdr3_length: 16
j_call: TRBJ2-5
clone_size: .
cdr3_aa: CASSLGQQHPPETQYF
cdr3_nt: TGTGCCAGCAGCTTGGGACAGCAACATCCTCCAGAGACCCAGTACTTC